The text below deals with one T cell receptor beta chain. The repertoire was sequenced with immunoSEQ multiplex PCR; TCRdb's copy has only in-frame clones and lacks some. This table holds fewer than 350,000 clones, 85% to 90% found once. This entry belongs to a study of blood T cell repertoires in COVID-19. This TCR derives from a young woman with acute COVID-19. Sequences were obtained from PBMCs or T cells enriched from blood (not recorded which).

CDR3: CASSQSYLDTQYF. As DNA, the CDR3 is TGTGCCAGCAGCCAATCGTATTTAGATACGCAGTATTTT. The chain combines TRBV3-1 (or the pseudogene TRBV3-2) with TRBJ2-3, with unresolved D. This CDR3 is built from 13 residues. The V end lost 2 bases, the J end lost 5 bases, and 8 bases lay between the germline ends. The V gene's germline CDR1 is LGHDT and CDR2 YNNKEL (reference sequence).